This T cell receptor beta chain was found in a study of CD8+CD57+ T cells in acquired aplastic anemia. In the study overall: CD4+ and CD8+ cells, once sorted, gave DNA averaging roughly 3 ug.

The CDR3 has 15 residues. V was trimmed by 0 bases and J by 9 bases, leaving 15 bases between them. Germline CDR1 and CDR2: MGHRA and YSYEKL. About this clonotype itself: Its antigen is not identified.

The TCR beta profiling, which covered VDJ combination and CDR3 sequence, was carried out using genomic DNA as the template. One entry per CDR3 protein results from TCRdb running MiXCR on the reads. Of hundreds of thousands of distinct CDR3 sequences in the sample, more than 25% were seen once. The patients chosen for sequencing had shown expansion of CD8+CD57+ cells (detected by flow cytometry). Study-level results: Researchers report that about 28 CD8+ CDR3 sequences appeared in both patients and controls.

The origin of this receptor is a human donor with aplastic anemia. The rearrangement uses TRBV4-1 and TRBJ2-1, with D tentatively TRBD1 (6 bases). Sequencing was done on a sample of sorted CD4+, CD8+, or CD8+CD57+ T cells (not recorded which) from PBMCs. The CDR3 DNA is TGCGCCAGCAGCCAAGACGCAGGGGCTAGGGGTGAGCAGTTCTTC. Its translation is CASSQDAGARGEQFF.